These 17 T cell receptor beta chains share one sample of origin, sequenced in a study of regulatory T cells in long-lasting Graves disease. The authors built TCR beta libraries using iRepertoire HTBI primers and Arm-PCR of CDR3 regions. MiXCR was run by TCRdb on the multiplex PCR reads, yielding one entry per CDR3 protein. The table lists about 240,000 distinct CDR3 sequences, 20% to 25% of them singletons. Stated time point: newly diagnosed GD, antithyroid drugs for less than 3 months. PBMC RNA was the source of the TCR library. The specimen comprised peripheral blood mononuclear cells (PBMCs), sampled at new diagnosis, from a patient treated with antithyroid drugs. The receptors were gathered from a female donor with Graves disease.

As to this clonotype: It is likely a read error: a sequence one base away is far more abundant. J is TRBJ1-1 and V is TRBV7-3; 9 bases fit TRBD1. The CDR3 is made up of 15 amino acids. Germline CDR1 SGHTA, CDR2 FQGTGA. The CDR3 is CASSLEGTGNTGAFF. CDR3 coding DNA: TGTGCCAGCAGCTTAGAGGGGACAGGGAACACTGGAGCTTTCTTT.

This clonotype was counted at least ten times. V gene TRBV20-1 combines with J gene TRBJ2-1, with 7 bases that match TRBD1. Germline trimming cut 6 bases from V and 3 bases from J; bases unmatched to any gene: 8. Germline V gene lookup returns CDR1 DFQATT and CDR2 SNEGSKA (reference sequence). This CDR3 region has 14 residues. For the CDR3, the DNA is TGCAGTGCGAACAGGGGTTGGGACTACAATGAGCAGTTCTTC. It codes for CSANRGWDYNEQFF.

This clonotype is a singleton in its sample. A far larger clone is only one base removed, so a read error is likely. The chain is built from TRBV7-2 and TRBJ2-1, with 16 nucleotides matching TRBD2. The end of the DNA aligns better with TRBJ2-5, so the J call may be wrong. The CDR3 is 17 residues long. Germline-derived CDR1 and CDR2 are SGHTA and FQGNSA. This CDR3 reads CASSPGLAGGTQETQYF. In DNA form, the CDR3 reads TGTGCCAGCAGCCCGGGACTAGCGGGGGGGACCCAAGAGACCCAGTACTTC.

The chain combines TRBV12-3 or TRBV12-4 with TRBJ2-2, with a tentative D call TRBD2 (6 bases). V gave up 0 bases and J gave up 6 bases, with 8 bases separating them. The CDR3 consists of 14 residues. The CDR3 loop reads CASSLAGEAGELFF. CDR3 coding DNA: TGTGCCAGCAGTTTAGCGGGGGAGGCCGGGGAGCTGTTTTTT.

The V gene is TRBV10-2, the J gene TRBJ1-1; 7 bases agree with TRBD1. This CDR3 is built from 15 residues. CDR1 is WSHSY and CDR2 is SAAADI in the germline V gene. Trimming cost V 3 bases and J 5 bases; bases outside gene matches: 9. The CDR3 is CASSDLRQGKTEAFF. Written as DNA, the CDR3 is TGCGCCAGCAGTGACTTACGACAGGGCAAGACTGAAGCTTTCTTT.

The chain carries TRBV19 and TRBJ2-3, with 12 bases aligning to TRBD2. V lost 5 bases and J lost 3; bases outside the gene matches: 6. The CDR3 has 16 residues. Germline V gene lookup returns CDR1 LNHDA and CDR2 SQIVND (reference sequence). The CDR3 here is CASSLGLAGKTDTQYF. Here the CDR3 DNA reads TGTGCCAGTAGTCTCGGACTAGCGGGAAAGACAGATACGCAGTATTTT.

This clonotype came up many times. This chain uses TRBV11-2 with TRBJ1-1, with 7 nucleotides matching TRBD1. Trimming took 1 base from V and 9 from J; bases not matched to a gene: 8. The CDR3 is 14 amino acids. CDR1 is SGHAT, CDR2 FQNNGV, per germline. The CDR3 DNA follows: TGTGCCAGCAGCTTAGGGGGACAGAGAACCCAAGCTTTCTTT. This codes for CASSLGGQRTQAFF.

This clonotype has just a few counts. This chain joins TRBV20-1 and TRBJ2-5; TRBD2 agrees at 8 bases. CDR1 is DFQATT, CDR2 SNEGSKA, per germline (reference sequence). The trim removed 8 bases at V and 7 bases at J, leaving 15 bases unmatched. The CDR3 runs 14 residues. CDR3 sequence reads: CSTGGGEAWGTQYF. DNA for the CDR3: TGCAGTACCGGGGGGGGCGAGGCTTGGGGGACCCAGTACTTC.

V and J are TRBV19 and TRBJ1-1; a possible D gene is TRBD1 (5 bases). V dropped 3 bases and J dropped 4 bases, with 15 bases sitting between them. This CDR3 region has 15 residues. The germline V gene encodes CDR1 LNHDA and CDR2 SQIVND (reference sequence). CDR3 sequence reads: CASSIRSGGGTEAFF. CDR3 coding DNA: TGTGCCAGTAGTATCAGATCGGGGGGGGGCACTGAAGCTTTCTTT.

This clonotype was counted between two and nine times. This chain connects TRBV27 to TRBJ2-3, with TRBD1 as a possible D gene (6 bases). This CDR3 is built from 16 residues. V lost 11 bases to trimming and J lost 0 bases, with 21 bases between them. Germline lookup yields CDR1 MNHEY and CDR2 SMNVEV (reference sequence). In DNA form, the CDR3 reads TGTGCCGCCGGTTCCAGGACAGCCTCGAGCACAGATACGCAGTATTTT. Residues: CAAGSRTASSTDTQYF.

A few counts support this clonotype. The rearrangement links TRBV5-5 to TRBJ1-3; D ambiguous. The germline CDR1 and CDR2 sequences are SGHKS and YYEKEE (reference sequence). CDR3 length: 11 residues. V was cut by 6 bases and J by 3 bases, with 4 bases left in between. This CDR3 reads CASIYGNTIYF. In DNA, the CDR3 is TGTGCCAGCATTTATGGAAACACCATATATTTT.

This clonotype was counted at least ten times. V usage is TRBV7-8 and J usage is TRBJ1-4; D ambiguous. Trimming removed 6 bases at V and 0 bases at J, with 11 bases between. The CDR3 is 15 residues long. CDR1 is SGHVS and CDR2 is FQNEAQ in the germline V gene. The CDR3 DNA follows: TGTGCCAGCAGTCAAGCCGACCCAACTAATGAAAAACTGTTTTTT. Translating it yields CASSQADPTNEKLFF.

This clonotype was counted at least ten times. CDR3 residues: CSAWDRPGDEQFF. In DNA, the CDR3 is TGCAGTGCTTGGGACAGGCCAGGGGATGAGCAGTTCTTC. V usage is TRBV20-1 and J usage is TRBJ2-1; 8 bases line up with TRBD1. V lost 5 bases and J lost 8; bases outside the gene matches: 8. The CDR3 consists of 13 residues. The germline CDR1 and CDR2 sequences are DFQATT and SNEGSKA (reference sequence).

The V call is TRBV20-1, the J call TRBJ1-2; D is perhaps TRBD1 (6 bases). Trimming removed 0 bases at V and 6 bases at J, with 17 bases between. Germline V CDR1 and CDR2: DFQATT, SNEGSKA (reference sequence). This CDR3 is 15 amino acids long. The CDR3 coding sequence is TGCAGTGCTAGAGAAATGGACCGGAGGGGGAATGGCTACACCTTC. Translation: CSAREMDRRGNGYTF.

This clonotype has a count of ten or more. CDR3 residues: CASSLDSRQAFF. Written as DNA, the CDR3 is TGTGCCAGCAGCTTAGATTCCAGGCAAGCTTTCTTT. This chain links TRBV11-3 with TRBJ1-1; D not certain. Germline values: CDR1 SGHNT, CDR2 YENEEA. The CDR3 is 12 amino acids. The V gene lost 0 bases and the J gene lost 9 bases, with 8 bases spanning the gap.

The table lists this clonotype with a few counts. The chain has TRBV30 and TRBJ2-1; the D is unclear. The germline V gene encodes CDR1 GTSNPN and CDR2 SVGIG (reference sequence). The CDR3 is 15 residues long. V dropped 1 base and J dropped 0 bases, with 10 bases sitting between them. The CDR3 bases are TGTGCCTGGAGTGGCGCTGGTAGCTCCTACAATGAGCAGTTCTTC. Protein product: CAWSGAGSSYNEQFF.

This clonotype was counted at least ten times. This chain connects TRBV18 to TRBJ1-5; D unclear. V was clipped by 5 bases and J by 5 bases, with 10 bases between them. CDR3 length: 13 residues. CDR1 KGHSH and CDR2 LQKENI come from the germline V gene. The CDR3 here is CASSKQLDQPQHF. CDR3 sequence (DNA): TGTGCCAGCTCAAAGCAGCTAGATCAGCCCCAGCATTTT.